Given below is one T cell receptor beta chain in context. The antigen is undetermined. This CDR3 is built from 15 residues. CDR1 is SGHRS, CDR2 YFSETQ, per germline. V gave up 1 base and J gave up 2 bases; unmatched junction bases: 3. This sample is drawn from a study of cytomegalovirus exposure and HLA in healthy donors. Study findings and constraints: Across donors, sequencing depth was assumed by presence/absence analyses to be roughly uniform. In all likelihood, a cluster of highly shared sequence variants was a sequencing artifact. Follow-up analysis seemed to connect common viral pathogens with several of the most significant clusters identified.

Researchers ran the PCR with 60 Vbeta and 13 Jbeta primers. Using immunoSEQ multiplex PCR, the repertoire was profiled, and TCRdb retains in-frame clones only, with some absent. The repertoire has approximately 72,000 clones, under 80% of them found once; the top ten carry around 5.8%. The sequenced sample consisted of PBMCs. The clonotype comes from a male donor in good health and CMV-seropositive. The rearrangement uses TRBV5-1 and TRBJ2-1; 7 bases fit TRBD2. As DNA, the CDR3 is TGCGCCAGCAGCTTGCGGGGGGAGGCCTACAATGAGCAGTTCTTC. Its translation: CASSLRGEAYNEQFF. The variable domain in full, completed from reference TRBV5-1 and TRBJ2-1, reads KAGVTQTPRYLIKTRGQQVTLSCSPISGHRSVSWYQQTPGQGLQFLFEYFSETQRNKGNFPGRFSGRQFSNSRSEMNVSTLELGDSALYLCASSLRGEAYNEQFFGPGTRLTVL.